Each of the 4 T cell receptor beta chains below was sequenced from the same sample in a study of cytomegalovirus exposure and HLA in healthy donors. The PCR made use of 60 Vbeta and 13 Jbeta primers. The assay was immunoSEQ multiplex PCR, and TCRdb's table has in-frame clones only and misses some. The sample shows 60,000 to 70,000 clones, just over 75% of them seen only once. Source material: PBMCs. Source of these receptors: a man between 45 and 60 years old in good health and CMV-seronegative.

The rearrangement joins TRBV13 to TRBJ2-2; weak D call: TRBD2 (7 bases). The germline V gene has CDR1 PRHDT and CDR2 FYEKMQ (reference sequence). The CDR3 extends over 14 amino acids. Trimming pared 3 bases from V and 7 bases from J, leaving 12 bases between. The CDR3 sequence: CASSFGGRYGELFF. The CDR3 DNA reads TGTGCCAGCAGCTTCGGGGGGCGCTACGGGGAGCTGTTTTTT.

V gene TRBV27 combines with J gene TRBJ2-7; 9 nucleotides align to TRBD1. Looked up from germline, CDR1 is MNHEY and CDR2 is SMNVEV (reference sequence). This CDR3 comprises 15 residues. The V segment lost 4 bases and the J segment 2 bases; nucleotides outside the gene matches: 6. The CDR3 reads CASSSPGQGAYEQYF. CDR3 nucleotide sequence: TGTGCCAGCAGTTCCCCGGGACAGGGCGCCTACGAGCAGTACTTC.

The chain links TRBV9 to TRBJ2-7; 10 bases fit TRBD2. Germline lookup yields CDR1 SGDLS and CDR2 YYNGEE. V trimming: 4 bases; J trimming: 2 bases; junction bases outside the gene matches: 15. This CDR3 region has 18 residues. The CDR3 DNA follows: TGTGCCAGCAGCCTAACGGCGTCTAGCGGGAGAGGGCCCTACGAGCAGTACTTC. Amino acid sequence: CASSLTASSGRGPYEQYF.

The chain carries TRBV5-1 and TRBJ1-2; D is possibly TRBD1 (6 bases). V shed 2 bases and J shed 7 bases, with 15 bases lying between them. The CDR3 contains 14 residues. From germline, CDR1 is SGHRS and CDR2 YFSETQ. The CDR3 here is CASSFLETGGGYTF. DNA of the CDR3: TGCGCCAGCAGCTTCCTTGAGACAGGAGGTGGCTACACCTTC.